These T cell receptor beta chains were read from a single sample in a study of shared clonotypes between healthy human individuals. Some clones are missing from TCRdb's copy, which holds only in-frame ones; the method was immunoSEQ multiplex PCR. The data show about 1.5 million clones, 98% seen once. The sequencing sample was made of naive CD4+ T cells sorted from blood. These receptors came from a man under 40 in good health. Each CDR3 is given with its conserved first and last residue. Each record gives: D gene, J gene, clone size, V gene, CDR3 DNA, CDR3 protein. The D gene is left open where the match is weak. Clone size is shown for a subset of rows, as once, few, many or a class of expanded clone.

NA TRBJ1-3 NA TRBV5-3 TGTGCCAGAAGCCGGACCAAGTCGTCTGGAAACACCATATATTTT CARSRTKSSGNTIYF
NA TRBJ2-7 NA TRBV2 TGTGCCAGCAGGCGAGCAGTTTACGAGCAGTACTTC CASRRAVYEQYF
NA TRBJ1-4 NA TRBV9 TGTGCCAGCAGCGTAGAGACAGGAAGCAATGAAAAACTGTTTTTT CASSVETGSNEKLFF
NA TRBJ2-6 NA TRBV6-1 TGTGCCAGCAGTGAGGTCGCAGGGCGCCTCTCTGGGGCCAACGTCCTGACTTTC CASSEVAGRLSGANVLTF
NA TRBJ2-2 NA TRBV7-7 TGTGCTAGCAGCTTACAGGGGAACACCGGGGAGCTGTTTTTT CASSLQGNTGELFF
NA TRBJ1-3 NA TRBV21-1 TGTGCCAGCAGCAAAGCGCTTTGGGAGAGCTCTGGAAACACCATATATTTT CASSKALWESSGNTIYF
NA TRBJ2-5 NA TRBV5-4 TGTGCCAGCAGCTCCCGGACGGTGGAGACCCAGTACTTC CASSSRTVETQYF
NA TRBJ2-6 NA TRBV19 TGTGCCAGTAGTGCCAAAGCGTCATCTGGGGCCAACGTCCTGACTTTC CASSAKASSGANVLTF
NA TRBJ1-3 NA TRBV28 TGTGCCAGCGGCAGAAACACCATATATTTT CASGRNTIYF
TRBD2 TRBJ2-2 NA TRBV19 TGTGCCAGTAGTATTTTCACTAGCGGGAGGCGGATGACCGGGGAGCTGTTTTTT CASSIFTSGRRMTGELFF
NA TRBJ2-5 NA TRBV5-8 TGTGCCAGCAGCTTGGGCCCAGGAGAGACCCAGTACTTC CASSLGPGETQYF
NA TRBJ2-1 NA TRBV9 TGTGCCAGCAGCGCAGGACGATTCCCAACCTACAATGAGCAGTTCTTC CASSAGRFPTYNEQFF
NA TRBJ1-5 NA TRBV28 TGTGCCAGCAGTTCGAAGGGGGGGGTCAGAGATAGCAATCAGCCCCAGCATTTT CASSSKGGVRDSNQPQHF
TRBD2 TRBJ2-4 NA TRBV7-9 TGTGCCAGCAGCTTATTGGGACTAGCGGGAGATGTGGGAAACATTCAGTACTTC CASSLLGLAGDVGNIQYF
NA TRBJ1-2 NA TRBV5-6 TGTGCCAGCAGCTTGGACCGCTATGGCTACACCTTC CASSLDRYGYTF
NA TRBJ2-3 NA TRBV5-1 TGCGCCAGCAGCTTGCAATCGATTCGCCTGACTAGCACAGATACGCAGTATTTT CASSLQSIRLTSTDTQYF
NA TRBJ2-1 NA TRBV28 TGTGCCAGCATGGAGCTCAGCATCTACAATGAGCAGTTCTTC CASMELSIYNEQFF
NA TRBJ2-7 NA TRBV19 TGTGCCAGTAGCTCTAGGCCGGATAGAGCTCTCGGAGAGCAGTACTTC CASSSRPDRALGEQYF
NA TRBJ1-2 NA TRBV5-4 TGTGCCAGCAGCTGGCAACAGATTAATGGCTACACCTTC CASSWQQINGYTF
NA TRBJ1-1 NA TRBV7-2 TGTGCCAGCAGCTCAGACGGGGGGGTCATGAACACTGAAGCTTTCTTT CASSSDGGVMNTEAFF
TRBD1 TRBJ2-3 NA TRBV12-5 TGTGCTAGTGGTTTGGTATCGGACAGGGTGACAGATACGCAGTATTTT CASGLVSDRVTDTQYF
NA TRBJ2-3 NA TRBV5-1 TGCGCCAGCAGCTTGGAAGGGCTTGTCAGCACAGATACGCAGTATTTT CASSLEGLVSTDTQYF
NA TRBJ2-2 NA TRBV5-6 TGTGCCAGCAGCTTGTTTTGGGTTCGGGCAGGGAGAAACACCGGGGAGCTGTTTTTT CASSLFWVRAGRNTGELFF
TRBD1 TRBJ2-7 NA TRBV27 TGTGCCAGCAGGGGACAGGGCTCCTACGAGCAGTACTTC CASRGQGSYEQYF
TRBD2 TRBJ2-2 NA TRBV5-4 TGTGCCAGCAGCTCAACTAGCGGTACTGGGGAGCTGTTTTTT CASSSTSGTGELFF
NA TRBJ2-1 once TRBV19 TGTGCCAGTAGTACCCGGGACCATAACAATGAGCAGTTCTTC CASSTRDHNNEQFF
NA TRBJ2-7 NA TRBV7-9 TGTGCCAGCAGCTTACCGTGGAATACCTACGAGCAGTACTTC CASSLPWNTYEQYF
TRBD2 TRBJ2-5 NA TRBV5-1 TGCGCCAGCAGCTTGGGGACTAGCGGGAGACAAGAGACCCAGTACTTC CASSLGTSGRQETQYF
NA TRBJ2-1 NA TRBV9 TGTGCCAGCAGCCAACCCGTGGAGCAGTTCTTC CASSQPVEQFF
NA TRBJ2-7 once TRBV28 TGTGCCAGCAGTTTACGCAGTTATCTGGGGGAGCAGTACTTC CASSLRSYLGEQYF
NA TRBJ1-4 NA TRBV18 TGTGCCAGCTCACCACCTATAGATGAAAAACTGTTTTTT CASSPPIDEKLFF
TRBD2 TRBJ2-3 NA TRBV7-9 TGTGCCAGCAGCCCATCTGGACTAGCGATAGGCACAGATACGCAGTATTTT CASSPSGLAIGTDTQYF
NA TRBJ2-7 NA TRBV10-3 TGTGCCATCAGTGACAGGGGAGACTCCTACGAGCAGTACTTC CAISDRGDSYEQYF
NA TRBJ2-5 NA TRBV5-4 TGTGCCAGCAGCTTGGAACCTCCCCGGACGGAGACCCAGTACTTC CASSLEPPRTETQYF
TRBD1 TRBJ1-2 NA TRBV11-3 TGTGCCAGCAGCTCCGGGACAGGGGACGGCTACACCTTC CASSSGTGDGYTF
TRBD2 TRBJ2-3 once TRBV7-9 TGTGCCAGCAGCTTTGCGGGAGCCATAGATACGCAGTATTTT CASSFAGAIDTQYF